These T cell receptor beta chains were read from a single sample in a study of T-cell memory formation after mild COVID-19. TCRdb analysed the 5' RACE reads with MiXCR anew, one entry per CDR3 protein. The profile shows 150,000 to 200,000 distinct CDR3 sequences, less than 40% of them singletons. Sequenced input: PBMCs or a T cell subset sorted from them (not recorded which). These receptors were collected from an adult woman who had mild COVID-19 (a few samples of this study predate the infection). Cell type and time point are not known. Both conserved end residues are part of each CDR3. A D gene is named only where the DNA matches it firmly. The size entry is marked missing in some rows and otherwise reads once, few, many or a size class.

cdr3_nt	cdr3_aa	clone_size	v_call	j_call	d_call
TGTGCCAGCAGTTTGTCGGGGGGTGAGCAGTTCTTC	CASSLSGGEQFF	-	TRBV6-5	TRBJ2-1	TRBD2
TGTGCCACCAGTGAGGGTCCCCGGGGACTAGAGTTCTTC	CATSEGPRGLEFF	few	TRBV24-1	TRBJ2-1	TRBD2
TGTGCCAGCAGCGTAGGGACTAGCGGGGGCAATGAGCAGTTCTTC	CASSVGTSGGNEQFF	-	TRBV9	TRBJ2-1	TRBD2
TGTGCCAGCAGTAGGGGCTATGGGCTAAGACCCTACGAGCAGTACTTC	CASSRGYGLRPYEQYF	-	TRBV6-5	TRBJ2-7	-
TGTGCCAGCAGCCAACCAGGGCCTTCACCCCTCCACTTT	CASSQPGPSPLHF	-	TRBV3-1	TRBJ1-6	-
TGTGCCAGCAGTTTTTTAACTGGAGGCGAGACCCAGTACTTC	CASSFLTGGETQYF	-	TRBV12-3/TRBV12-4	TRBJ2-5	-
TGCGCCAGCACCGGGGGACAAGAGACCCAGTACTTC	CASTGGQETQYF	few	TRBV10-2	TRBJ2-5	-
TGTGCCATCAGTGATCCCGGGACTAGCACAGATACGCAGTATTTT	CAISDPGTSTDTQYF	-	TRBV10-3	TRBJ2-3	-
TGCAGTGTCCCACAGGGGTACGAGCAGTACTTC	CSVPQGYEQYF	-	TRBV20-1	TRBJ2-7	TRBD1
TGCAGTGCTTTCCGGGCTAAAACCTACGAGCAGTACTTC	CSAFRAKTYEQYF	few	TRBV20-1	TRBJ2-7	-
TGTGCCAGCAGCTCGCCGGCTAGCGGCAATGAGCAGTTCTTC	CASSSPASGNEQFF	-	TRBV7-2	TRBJ2-1	TRBD2
TGTGCCAGCGGGTCTCAGGGATCGTACGAGCAGTACTTC	CASGSQGSYEQYF	few	TRBV6-6	TRBJ2-7	-
TGTGCCAGCAGCCACACCGGGGTTGGGCAGTATTTT	CASSHTGVGQYF	few	TRBV14	TRBJ2-3	-
TGTTCTACCCGGGTCCCTGGGGGCACTGAAGCTTTCTTT	CSTRVPGGTEAFF	-	TRBV10-3	TRBJ1-1	-
TGTGCCAGCAGTTTATTCGGAAGACAGGGCAGTCACTATGGCTACACCTTC	CASSLFGRQGSHYGYTF	-	TRBV28	TRBJ1-2	TRBD1
TGTGCCAGCAGCGCTGGGACAGGGGATCACTATGGCTACACCTTC	CASSAGTGDHYGYTF	-	TRBV5-6	TRBJ1-2	TRBD1
TGTGCCAGCACCGATGGGGTGATCGGTGAAAAACTGTTTTTT	CASTDGVIGEKLFF	few	TRBV12-3/TRBV12-4	TRBJ1-4	-
TGCAGCGTTGCGGACAGGGGCTCCTACGAGCAGTACTTC	CSVADRGSYEQYF	-	TRBV29-1	TRBJ2-7	TRBD1
TGTGCCAGCAGTTACGCCTGGGACAGTTTCGGTGAGCAGTTCTTC	CASSYAWDSFGEQFF	few	TRBV6-5	TRBJ2-1	TRBD1
TGCAGTGCTAGAGATCTTGGGACCCTTGAGCAGTTCTTC	CSARDLGTLEQFF	-	TRBV20-1	TRBJ2-1	-
TGTGCCAGCAGCCAAAGCGGACAAGGAGGGGAGTACTTC	CASSQSGQGGEYF	-	TRBV4-2	TRBJ2-4	-
TGTGCCAGCAGCTCGCCCGGGACTAGCGGGAGTGGCACAGATACGCAGTATTTT	CASSSPGTSGSGTDTQYF	few	TRBV6-2/TRBV6-3	TRBJ2-3	TRBD2
TGTGCCTGGAGTTCGGTGGACAGGGTCTCCTACAATGAGCAGTTCTTC	CAWSSVDRVSYNEQFF	few	TRBV30	TRBJ2-1	TRBD1
TGCGCCAGCAGCCGCGAGAGCGCGGACTATGAGCAGTTCTTC	CASSRESADYEQFF	-	TRBV4-3	TRBJ2-1	-
TGCGCCAGCAGCTTCGGGACAGGGTACACTGAAGCTTTCTTT	CASSFGTGYTEAFF	few	TRBV5-1	TRBJ1-1	TRBD1
TGTGCCAGCAGCTCCGGGGGCGGTACCTACGAGCAGTACTTC	CASSSGGGTYEQYF	few	TRBV12-3/TRBV12-4	TRBJ2-7	-
TGTGCCAGCAGATTACAGGGCGTTCACACCGGGGAGCTGTTTTTT	CASRLQGVHTGELFF	few	TRBV7-2	TRBJ2-2	-
TGTGCCAGCAGTTATCGGGGGAAAGGTACGAATTCACCCCTCCACTTT	CASSYRGKGTNSPLHF	-	TRBV6-6	TRBJ1-6	-
TGTGCCAGCAGCTTAGGGGACAGGGTAAAGGGAGCTTTCTTT	CASSLGDRVKGAFF	few	TRBV7-8	TRBJ1-1	TRBD1
TGTGCCAGCAGCTTGAGCCGGGAAAACATTCAGTACTTC	CASSLSRENIQYF	-	TRBV5-4	TRBJ2-4	-
TGCAGTGCTAGGGGTACTAGCGGTTACAATGAGCAGTTCTTC	CSARGTSGYNEQFF	-	TRBV20-1	TRBJ2-1	TRBD2
TGTGCCAGCAAAGGCTACACCTTC	CASKGYTF	-	TRBV12-3/TRBV12-4	TRBJ1-2	-
TGCGCCAGCAGCCAAGGGCCACTCTCCTCCTACGAGCAGTACTTC	CASSQGPLSSYEQYF	many	TRBV4-3	TRBJ2-7	-
TGTGCAGTGGGGGGACCCTACGAGCAGTACTTC	CAVGGPYEQYF	-	TRBV3-1	TRBJ2-7	-
TGTGCCAGCAGCCCCTGGCGGCGGGAGTACAATGAGCAGTTCTTC	CASSPWRREYNEQFF	once	TRBV27	TRBJ2-1	TRBD2
TGTGCCAGCAGCCGACAGGAATCCAATGAGCAGTTCTTC	CASSRQESNEQFF	-	TRBV12-3/TRBV12-4	TRBJ2-1	-
TGCGCCAGCAGCCCCACAGGGAGTAGTACCGGGGAGCTGTTTTTT	CASSPTGSSTGELFF	few	TRBV5-1	TRBJ2-2	-
TGCGCCAGCGCCAGACTAGCGGGCCTCACAGATACGCAGTATTTT	CASARLAGLTDTQYF	-	TRBV5-1	TRBJ2-3	TRBD2
TGTGCCAGTAGTAGACAGGGGAACATTCAGTACTTC	CASSRQGNIQYF	few	TRBV19	TRBJ2-4	TRBD1
TGTGCCAGCACGGGGGGCACCGGTGCAACTAATGAAAAACTGTTTTTT	CASTGGTGATNEKLFF	-	TRBV9	TRBJ1-4	-
TGTGCCAGCAGTGACAGGTTCGAGCAGTACTTC	CASSDRFEQYF	-	TRBV12-3/TRBV12-4	TRBJ2-7	-
TGTGCCAGCACCCAGGGCTCCTACGAGCAGTACTTC	CASTQGSYEQYF	once	TRBV2	TRBJ2-7	-
TGTGCCAGCAGCTTATGGGCCCCAGGGGTGGGAGCTAACTATGGCTACACCTTC	CASSLWAPGVGANYGYTF	-	TRBV7-8	TRBJ1-2	-
TGTGCCAGCAGGAGTAGCGATGAGCAGTTCTTC	CASRSSDEQFF	-	TRBV7-2	TRBJ2-1	-
TGTGCCAGCAGCGTAGGGGGAAAGTACGAGCAGTACTTC	CASSVGGKYEQYF	-	TRBV9	TRBJ2-7	-